One sample yielded the 8 T cell receptor beta chains listed below, sequenced in a study of T cells after yellow fever vaccination. TCRdb reprocessed the 5' RACE reads via MiXCR and lists one record per CDR3 protein. The sample consists of about 230,000 distinct CDR3 sequences, around 6.7% of them appearing once. Sample: CD4+ T cells sorted from PBMCs, taken on the day of the yellow fever booster vaccination. All receptors come from a man aged 30-40 years who received the YFV17D yellow fever vaccine.

There are a few counts of this clonotype. The chain's CDR3 is CASSSHGTANTEAFF. The DNA for the CDR3 is TGTGCCAGCAGTTCACATGGGACAGCGAACACTGAAGCTTTCTTT. The chain employs TRBV12-3 or TRBV12-4 and TRBJ1-1; 7 positions agree with TRBD1. This CDR3 contains 15 residues. J gave up 1 base and V 4 bases, and 6 bases lay outside the gene matches.

In its sample, this clonotype was seen a few times. The chain recombines TRBV20-1 with TRBJ1-2; TRBD1 might be the D (5 bases). This CDR3 has 13 amino acids. V was clipped by 3 bases and J by 10 bases, with 18 bases between them. Germline V lookup: CDR1 DFQATT, CDR2 SNEGSKA (reference sequence). The CDR3 nucleotides read TGCAGTGCTAGTTCCGAGGGACGGGGAACCTACACCTTC. Its protein is CSASSEGRGTYTF.

This clonotype was seen more than once but under ten times. The rearrangement joins TRBV24-1 to TRBJ2-5; TRBD1 is a possible D gene (5 bases). Germline V lookup: CDR1 KGHDR, CDR2 SFDVKD. This CDR3 is built from 13 residues. V was clipped by 4 bases and J by 4 bases, with 9 bases between them. CDR3 region: CATSDQGRETQYF. CDR3 coding DNA: TGTGCCACCAGTGACCAGGGCAGAGAGACCCAGTACTTC.

This clonotype occurred a few times. The chain links TRBV6-5 to TRBJ2-1; 8 bases map to TRBD2. CDR3 length equals 15 residues. V lost 3 bases, J lost 4 bases, and 5 bases stayed unmatched. CDR1 MNHEY and CDR2 SVGAGI come from the germline V gene. This CDR3 is CASSYRLATYNEQFF. The CDR3 bases are TGTGCCAGCAGTTATAGACTAGCGACGTACAATGAGCAGTTCTTC.

At least ten counts were recorded for this clonotype. The V gene is TRBV7-2, the J gene TRBJ2-2; tentative D call: TRBD1 (6 bases). Per the germline V gene, CDR1 is SGHTA and CDR2 is FQGNSA. The CDR3 loop spans 17 amino acids. The V and J ends lost 0 bases and 5 bases respectively, with 16 bases between them. CDR3 bases: TGTGCCAGCAGCTTAGCCCAAACTCGGACAGTAACCGGGGAGCTGTTTTTT. Protein: CASSLAQTRTVTGELFF.

The J gene is TRBJ1-6, the V gene TRBV7-9; 10 bases fit TRBD1. The trim removed 7 bases at V and 6 bases at J, leaving 6 bases unmatched. The CDR3 totals 15 residues. Germline CDR1 SEHNR, CDR2 FQNEAQ (reference sequence). CDR3 coding DNA: TGTGCCAGCACCACCCGGGACAGGGGTAATTCACCCCTCCACTTT. Its protein product is CASTTRDRGNSPLHF.

This clonotype was counted between two and nine times. The genes are TRBV20-1 and TRBJ2-6; D assignment may be TRBD1 or TRBD2 (5 bases each). Germline V gene sequence: CDR1 DFQATT, CDR2 SNEGSKA (reference sequence). The CDR3 spans 16 residues. V lost 0 bases, J lost 4 bases, and 13 bases lay in between. The CDR3 nucleotides read TGCAGTGCTAGAGATTATAAAGGGACCGGGGCCAACGTCCTGACTTTC. Translated: CSARDYKGTGANVLTF.

The chain employs TRBV30 and TRBJ1-1; D ambiguous. V lost 0 bases to trimming and J lost 4 bases, with 12 bases between them. CDR3 length equals 14 residues. The V gene's germline CDR1 is GTSNPN and CDR2 SVGIG (reference sequence). The CDR3 reads CAWSVSPMSTEAFF. The CDR3 DNA is TGTGCCTGGAGTGTGAGTCCTATGAGCACTGAAGCTTTCTTT.